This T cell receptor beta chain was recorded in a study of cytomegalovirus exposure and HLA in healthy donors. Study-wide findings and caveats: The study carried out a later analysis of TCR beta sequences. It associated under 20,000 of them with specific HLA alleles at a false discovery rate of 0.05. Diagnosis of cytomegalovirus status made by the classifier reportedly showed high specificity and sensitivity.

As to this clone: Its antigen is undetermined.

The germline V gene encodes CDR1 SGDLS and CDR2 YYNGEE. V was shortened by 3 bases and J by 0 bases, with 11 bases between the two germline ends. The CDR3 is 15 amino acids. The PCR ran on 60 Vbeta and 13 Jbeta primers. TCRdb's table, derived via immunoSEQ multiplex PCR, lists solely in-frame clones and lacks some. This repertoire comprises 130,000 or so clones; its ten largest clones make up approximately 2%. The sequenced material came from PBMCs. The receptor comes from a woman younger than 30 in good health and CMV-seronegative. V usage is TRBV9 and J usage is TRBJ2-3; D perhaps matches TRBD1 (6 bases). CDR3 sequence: CASSANRASTDTQYF. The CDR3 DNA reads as TGTGCCAGCAGCGCCAACAGGGCGAGCACAGATACGCAGTATTTT.